These 6 T cell receptor beta chains were all obtained from the same sample, sequenced in a study of blood T cell repertoires in COVID-19. Sequencing used immunoSEQ multiplex PCR; TCRdb keeps in-frame clones, though not all of them. Of some 220,000 clones listed, around 81% are singletons. Material: peripheral blood. The receptors originated from a human donor in a cohort sampled during active COVID-19.

CDR3 sequence reads: CASSQVGDSSTDTQYF. Written as DNA, the CDR3 is TGCGCCAGCAGCCAAGTCGGGGACTCTAGCACAGATACGCAGTATTTT. The chain is built from TRBV4-3 and TRBJ2-3, with TRBD2 as a possible D gene (6 bases). Trimming stripped 1 base from V and 0 bases from J, with 11 bases between. From germline, CDR1 is LGHNA and CDR2 YSLEER. CDR3 length: 16 residues.

The chain has TRBV5-1 and TRBJ1-1; unclear D gene. This CDR3 is 14 amino acids long. With 0 bases removed from V and 5 bases from J, the gap between germline ends came to 11 bases. The germline V gene encodes CDR1 SGHRS and CDR2 YFSETQ. DNA of the CDR3: TGCGCCAGCAGCTTGGGCGGGTTGGGTACTGAAGCTTTCTTT. This gives the protein CASSLGGLGTEAFF.

The chain's CDR3 is CASSYSDRVSGNTIYF. The CDR3 bases are TGTGCCAGCAGTTACTCGGACAGGGTGTCTGGAAACACCATATATTTT. The gene calls are TRBV6-5 and TRBJ1-3; 8 bases are a match to TRBD1. Germline-derived CDR1 and CDR2 are MNHEY and SVGAGI. Trimming removed 0 bases from V and 1 base from J; junction bases left unmatched: 2. This CDR3 contains 16 residues.

This clone occurred once. The J gene is TRBJ2-4, the V gene TRBV9, with D possibly matching TRBD1 (6 bases). The CDR3 is 14 residues long. Germline values: CDR1 SGDLS, CDR2 YYNGEE. V was pared by 4 bases and J by 8 bases, with 16 bases between. CDR3 amino acids: CASSTQGLGDIQYF. In nucleotides, the CDR3 is TGTGCCAGCAGCACACAGGGCCTGGGGGACATTCAGTACTTC.

The V call is TRBV5-1, the J call TRBJ2-5; no definite D call. The CDR3 has 13 residues. Trimming left V 6 bases short and J 5 bases short, with 14 bases between. Germline CDR1 is SGHRS and CDR2 is YFSETQ. The CDR3 DNA follows: TGCGCCAGCAAGCAAACCGGAGCGGAGACCCAGTACTTC. It encodes CASKQTGAETQYF.

This clone was counted once. The genes are TRBV3-1 (or the pseudogene TRBV3-2) and TRBJ2-7, with TRBD1 matching over 10 bases. Unmatched junction bases numbered 8, after V lost 6 bases and J lost 3 bases. The CDR3 contains 15 residues. Germline V gives CDR1 LGHDT, CDR2 YNNKEL (reference sequence). CDR3 loop: CASRPGTGVDYEQYF. In DNA, the CDR3 is TGTGCCAGCAGGCCCGGGACAGGGGTAGACTACGAGCAGTACTTC.